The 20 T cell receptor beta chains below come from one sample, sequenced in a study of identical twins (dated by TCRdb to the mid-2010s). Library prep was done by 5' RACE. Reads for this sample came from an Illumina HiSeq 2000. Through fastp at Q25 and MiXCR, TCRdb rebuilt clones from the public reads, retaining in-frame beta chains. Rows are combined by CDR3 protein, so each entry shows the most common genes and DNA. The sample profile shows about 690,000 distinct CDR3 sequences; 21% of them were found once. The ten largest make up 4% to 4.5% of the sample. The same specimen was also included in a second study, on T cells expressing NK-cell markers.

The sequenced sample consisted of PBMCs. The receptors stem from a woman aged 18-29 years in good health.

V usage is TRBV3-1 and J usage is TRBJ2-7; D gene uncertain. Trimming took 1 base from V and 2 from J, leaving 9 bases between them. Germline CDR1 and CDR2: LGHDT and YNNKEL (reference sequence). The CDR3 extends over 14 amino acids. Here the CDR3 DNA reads TGTGCCAGCAGCCAAGGTTATGGGGCCTACGAGCAGTACTTC. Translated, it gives CASSQGYGAYEQYF.

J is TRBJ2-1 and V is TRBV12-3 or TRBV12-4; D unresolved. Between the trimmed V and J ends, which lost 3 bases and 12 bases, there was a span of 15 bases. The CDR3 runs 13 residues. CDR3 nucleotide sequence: TGTGCCAGCAGTTTCCCCCCCCAGTCTGCGCAGTTCTTC. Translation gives CASSFPPQSAQFF.

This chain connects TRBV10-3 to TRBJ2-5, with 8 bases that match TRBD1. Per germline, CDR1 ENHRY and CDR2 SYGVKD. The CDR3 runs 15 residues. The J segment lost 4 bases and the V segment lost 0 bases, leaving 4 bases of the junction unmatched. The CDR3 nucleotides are TGTGCCATCAGTGAGTCAGGACAGGGAGGAGAGACCCAGTACTTC. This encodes CAISESGQGGETQYF.

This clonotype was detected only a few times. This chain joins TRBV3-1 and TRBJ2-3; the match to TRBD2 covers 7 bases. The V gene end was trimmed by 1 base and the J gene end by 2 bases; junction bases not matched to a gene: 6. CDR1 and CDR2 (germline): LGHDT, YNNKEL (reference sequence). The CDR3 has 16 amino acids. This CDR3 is CASSQAAAGDTDTQYF. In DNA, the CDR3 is TGTGCCAGCAGCCAAGCGGCGGCGGGGGACACAGATACGCAGTATTTT.

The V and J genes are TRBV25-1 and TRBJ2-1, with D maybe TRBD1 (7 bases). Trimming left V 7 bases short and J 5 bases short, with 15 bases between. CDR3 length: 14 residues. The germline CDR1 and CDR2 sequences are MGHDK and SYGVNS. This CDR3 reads CASNQGGGNNEQFF. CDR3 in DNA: TGTGCCAGCAACCAGGGGGGCGGCAACAATGAGCAGTTCTTC.

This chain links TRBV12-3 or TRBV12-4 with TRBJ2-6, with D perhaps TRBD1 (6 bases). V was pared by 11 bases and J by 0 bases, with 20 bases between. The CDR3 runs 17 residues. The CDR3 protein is CAFPTGTPDSGANVLTF. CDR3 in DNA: TGTGCCTTCCCTACCGGGACACCAGACTCTGGGGCCAACGTCCTGACTTTC.

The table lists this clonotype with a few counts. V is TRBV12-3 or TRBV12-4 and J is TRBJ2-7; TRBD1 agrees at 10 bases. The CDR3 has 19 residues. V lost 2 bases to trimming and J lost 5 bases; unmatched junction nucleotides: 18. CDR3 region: CASSLPGPGTGALGNEQYF. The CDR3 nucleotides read TGTGCCAGCAGTTTACCGGGTCCTGGGACAGGGGCTTTGGGAAACGAGCAGTACTTC.

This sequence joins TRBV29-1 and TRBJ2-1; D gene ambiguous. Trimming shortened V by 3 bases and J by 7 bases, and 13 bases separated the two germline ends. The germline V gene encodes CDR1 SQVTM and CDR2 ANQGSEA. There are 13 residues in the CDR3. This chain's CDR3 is CSVDKGMGNEQFF. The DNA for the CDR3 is TGCAGCGTTGACAAAGGAATGGGAAATGAGCAGTTCTTC.

The CDR3 loop reads CASSPPRGWLDTQYF. CDR3 in DNA: TGTGCCAGCAGTCCCCCTAGGGGCTGGCTAGATACGCAGTATTTT. This rearrangement joins TRBV12-3 or TRBV12-4 to TRBJ2-3; possible D gene TRBD1, 5 bases. CDR3 length: 15 residues. V lost 5 bases to trimming and J lost 5 bases, with 17 bases between them.

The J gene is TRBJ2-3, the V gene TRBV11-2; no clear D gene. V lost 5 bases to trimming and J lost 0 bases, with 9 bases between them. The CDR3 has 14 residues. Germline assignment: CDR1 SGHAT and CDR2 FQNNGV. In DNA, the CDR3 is TGTGCCAGCAGCGGCCGGAACAGCACAGATACGCAGTATTTT. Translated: CASSGRNSTDTQYF.

The CDR3 DNA sequence: TGTGCCATCAGGAGGGGGCCCACCGGGGAGCTGTTTTTT. Translating it yields CAIRRGPTGELFF. The J gene is TRBJ2-2, the V gene TRBV10-3, with TRBD1 matching 7 bases. J gave up 4 bases and V 6 bases, and 2 bases lay outside the gene matches. CDR3 length: 13 amino acids. In germline, CDR1 is ENHRY, CDR2 SYGVKD.

In nucleotides, the CDR3 is TGTGCCAGCAGTTTCCCAGTGGAATCCTACGAGCAGTACTTC. Its translation is CASSFPVESYEQYF. The chain uses TRBV12-3 or TRBV12-4 and TRBJ2-7; no reliable D call. The V end was cut by 3 bases, the J end by 1 base, with 10 bases between. The length of the CDR3 is 14 residues.

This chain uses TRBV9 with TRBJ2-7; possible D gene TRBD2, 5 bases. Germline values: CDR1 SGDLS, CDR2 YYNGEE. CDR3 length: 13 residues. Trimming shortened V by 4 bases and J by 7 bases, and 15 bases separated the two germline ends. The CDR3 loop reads CASSLQTMTEQYF. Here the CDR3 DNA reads TGTGCCAGCAGCCTCCAGACTATGACGGAGCAGTACTTC.

The DNA for the CDR3 is TGTGCCAGCAGCTTAGGGACAGTCCTTCCTGGTACGCAGTATTTT. Encoded protein: CASSLGTVLPGTQYF. V gene TRBV7-2 combines with J gene TRBJ2-3, with D maybe TRBD1 (6 bases). V lost 1 base, J lost 8 bases, and 16 bases lay in between. The CDR3 consists of 15 residues. CDR1 SGHTA and CDR2 FQGNSA come from the germline V gene.

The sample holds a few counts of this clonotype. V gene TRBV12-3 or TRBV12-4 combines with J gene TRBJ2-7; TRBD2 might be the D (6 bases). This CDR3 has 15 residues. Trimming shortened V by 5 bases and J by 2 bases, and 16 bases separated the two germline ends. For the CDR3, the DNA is TGTGCCAGCAGTCATGTTCAGGGACTTACCTACGAGCAGTACTTC. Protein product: CASSHVQGLTYEQYF.

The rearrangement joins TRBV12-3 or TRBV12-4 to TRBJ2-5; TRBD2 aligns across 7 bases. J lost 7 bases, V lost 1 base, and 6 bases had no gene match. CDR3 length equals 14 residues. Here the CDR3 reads CASSLEDSGGTQYF. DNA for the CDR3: TGTGCCAGCAGTTTAGAGGACTCGGGGGGGACCCAGTACTTC.

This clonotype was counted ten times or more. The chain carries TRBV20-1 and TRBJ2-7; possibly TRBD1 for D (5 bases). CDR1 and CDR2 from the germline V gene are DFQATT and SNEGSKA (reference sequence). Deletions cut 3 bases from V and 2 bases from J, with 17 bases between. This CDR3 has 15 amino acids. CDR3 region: CSARAPQGLAYEQYF. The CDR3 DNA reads TGCAGTGCTAGGGCCCCCCAGGGTTTGGCCTACGAGCAGTACTTC.

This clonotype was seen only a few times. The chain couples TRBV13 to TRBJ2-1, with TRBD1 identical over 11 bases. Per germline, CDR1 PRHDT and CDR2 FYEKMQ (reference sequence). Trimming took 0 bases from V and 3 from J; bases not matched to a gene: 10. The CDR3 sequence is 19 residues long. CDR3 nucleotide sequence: TGTGCCAGCAGCTTAGGCCTATATACGGGACAGGGGGTCTACAATGAGCAGTTCTTC. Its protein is CASSLGLYTGQGVYNEQFF.

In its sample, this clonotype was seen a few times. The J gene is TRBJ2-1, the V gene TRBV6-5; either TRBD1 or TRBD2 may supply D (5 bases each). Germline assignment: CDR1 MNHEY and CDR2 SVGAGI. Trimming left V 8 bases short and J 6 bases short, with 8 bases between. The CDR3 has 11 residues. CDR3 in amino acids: CASEGSNEQFF. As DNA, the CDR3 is TGTGCCAGCGAGGGGAGCAATGAGCAGTTCTTC.

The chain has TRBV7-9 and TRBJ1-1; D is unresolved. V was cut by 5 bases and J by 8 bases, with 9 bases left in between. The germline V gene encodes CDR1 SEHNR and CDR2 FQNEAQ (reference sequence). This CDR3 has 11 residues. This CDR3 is CASSRDVEAFF. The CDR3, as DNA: TGTGCCAGCAGCCGCGACGTAGAAGCTTTCTTT. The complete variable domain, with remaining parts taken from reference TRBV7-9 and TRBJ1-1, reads DTGVSQNPRHKITKRGQNVTFRCDPISEHNRLYWYRQTLGQGPEFLTYFQNEAQLEKSRLLSDRFSAERPKGSFSTLEIQRTEQGDSAMYLCASSRDVEAFFGQGTRLTVV.